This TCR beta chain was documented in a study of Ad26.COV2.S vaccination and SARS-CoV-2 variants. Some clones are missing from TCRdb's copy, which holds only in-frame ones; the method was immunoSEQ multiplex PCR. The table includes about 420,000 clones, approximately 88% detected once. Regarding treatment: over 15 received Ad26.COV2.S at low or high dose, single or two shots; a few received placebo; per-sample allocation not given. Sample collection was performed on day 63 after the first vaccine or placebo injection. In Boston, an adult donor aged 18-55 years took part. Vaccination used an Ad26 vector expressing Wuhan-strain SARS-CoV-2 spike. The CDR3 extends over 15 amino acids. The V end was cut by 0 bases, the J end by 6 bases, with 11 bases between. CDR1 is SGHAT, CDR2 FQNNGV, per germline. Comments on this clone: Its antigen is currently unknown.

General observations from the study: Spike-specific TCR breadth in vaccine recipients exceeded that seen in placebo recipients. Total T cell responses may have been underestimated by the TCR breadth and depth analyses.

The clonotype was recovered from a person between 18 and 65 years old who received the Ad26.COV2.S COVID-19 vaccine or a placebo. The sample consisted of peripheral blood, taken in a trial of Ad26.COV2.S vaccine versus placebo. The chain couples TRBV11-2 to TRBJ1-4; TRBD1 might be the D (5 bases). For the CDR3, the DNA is TGTGCCAGCAGCTTAGACAGGGTCTTTCATGAAAAACTGTTTTTT. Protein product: CASSLDRVFHEKLFF. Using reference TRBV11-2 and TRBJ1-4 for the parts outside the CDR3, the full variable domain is EAGVAQSPRYKIIEKRQSVAFWCNPISGHATLYWYQQILGQGPKLLIQFQNNGVVDDSQLPKDRFSAERLKGVDSTLKIQPAKLEDSAVYLCASSLDRVFHEKLFFGSGTQLSVL.